The present T cell receptor beta chain was sequenced within a study of blood T cell repertoires in COVID-19. Study context: COVID-19 samples, acute and convalescent, were from the United States, Italy and Spain. PBMCs, B-cell-depleted T cells, or T cells provided the cDNA or gDNA that made up the material.

A remark on this clone: Compared with germline, one end of the junction differs, possibly owing to a read error.

Per the study methods: Reference gene primer amplification gave nucleated cell count estimates. This table comes from immunoSEQ multiplex PCR, and its TCRdb copy is limited to in-frame clones, with some not included. For V, J and clone size, that table is used; D and trimming come from the DNA. The sample includes hundreds of thousands of clones, about 87% of them seen just once. CDR3 length equals 14 residues. Germline assignment: CDR1 MNHEY and CDR2 SVGAGI. During active infection, Seattle patients enrolled and were then monitored through disease. The TCR sequence derives from a woman between 45 and 65 years old with COVID-19, enrolled during active disease. The sample taken for sequencing was peripheral blood. The J gene is TRBJ1-3, the V gene TRBV6-5; D ambiguous. The CDR3 bases are TGTACCAGCATTCAACAGTCCTCTGGAAACACCATATATTTT. Its protein is CTSIQQSSGNTIYF.